Described below is a single T cell receptor beta chain sequence and its context. Authors' processing steps: Estimates of nucleated cell counts were drawn from the amplification of reference gene primers. TCRdb's copy holds only in-frame clones and misses some; the assay was immunoSEQ multiplex PCR. That table supplies the V and J calls and clone size; D and trimming were determined from the DNA. The table shows around 110,000 clones, with around 78% occurring only once. This sample is part of a study of blood T cell repertoires in COVID-19. Study at large: COVID-19 samples from acute and convalescent phases originated in the United States, Italy and Spain. T cells, B-cell-depleted T cells, or PBMCs provided the cDNA or gDNA that served as material.

The CDR3 sequence is 16 residues long. The V gene's germline CDR1 is SGHTA and CDR2 FQGNSA. V gave up 3 bases and J gave up 1 base, with 13 bases separating them. Sequencing was done on a sample of peripheral blood. This clonotype was sampled from a man aged 25-40 years with acute or convalescent COVID-19. The J gene is TRBJ1-5, the V gene TRBV7-2; perhaps TRBD1 as D (6 bases). Here the CDR3 DNA reads TGTGCCAGCAGCTTGGGCCCAGGGGTGAGCAATCAGCCCCAGCATTTT. As protein: CASSLGPGVSNQPQHF.